What follows are 28 T cell receptor beta chains derived from one specimen sequenced in a study of T cells after yellow fever vaccination. From the 5' RACE reads, TCRdb called clonotypes with MiXCR, one entry per CDR3 protein. The table includes over 250,000 distinct CDR3 sequences, about 4% detected once. The sequenced sample was PBMCs, obtained 5 days after the yellow fever booster vaccination. These receptors originate from a man younger than 35 who received the YFV17D yellow fever vaccine.

This chain links TRBV7-9 with TRBJ1-1, with D possibly TRBD1 on 6 matching bases. V lost 6 bases and J 4 bases, leaving 24 bases between the germline ends. Per germline, CDR1 SEHNR and CDR2 FQNEAQ (reference sequence). The CDR3 sequence is 17 residues long. CDR3 DNA sequence: TGTGCCAGCAGACCCCCTGCGGTGGGGTCCAGGGGCACTGAAGCTTTCTTT. Its protein is CASRPPAVGSRGTEAFF.

The rearrangement uses TRBV4-3 and TRBJ1-5; no reliable D call. The CDR3 contains 16 residues. Germline V gives CDR1 LGHNA, CDR2 YSLEER. V dropped 0 bases and J dropped 1 base, with 10 bases sitting between them. CDR3 sequence reads: CASSQDKGWSNQPQHF. The CDR3 coding sequence is TGCGCCAGCAGCCAAGACAAGGGATGGAGCAATCAGCCCCAGCATTTT.

The rearrangement links TRBV6-5 to TRBJ1-1, with D possibly TRBD1 on 6 matching bases. The CDR3 spans 16 residues. Per the germline V gene, CDR1 is MNHEY and CDR2 is SVGAGI. The ends were cut back, 10 bases at V and 2 bases at J, with 23 bases in the middle. This chain's CDR3 is CATLGLGGKGNTEAFF. As DNA, the CDR3 is TGTGCCACCCTTGGGCTAGGGGGTAAGGGCAACACTGAAGCTTTCTTT.

The sample holds a few counts of this clonotype. V usage is TRBV6-5 and J usage is TRBJ1-2; a weak D match, TRBD1 (6 bases). The CDR3 totals 16 residues. Germline values: CDR1 MNHEY, CDR2 SVGAGI. The V end lost 5 bases, the J end lost 0 bases, and 16 bases lay between the germline ends. The CDR3 loop is CASSTRQALANYGYTF. CDR3 nucleotide sequence: TGTGCCAGCAGTACCCGACAGGCCCTAGCTAACTATGGCTACACCTTC.

This clonotype came up many times. The chain is built from TRBV30 and TRBJ1-1; D is unresolved. CDR3 length: 13 residues. CDR1 GTSNPN and CDR2 SVGIG come from the germline V gene (reference sequence). V shed 4 bases and J shed 4 bases, with 13 bases lying between them. The CDR3 here is CAWKRLGSTEAFF. DNA of the CDR3: TGTGCCTGGAAGCGACTGGGGAGCACTGAAGCTTTCTTT.

This clonotype was found many times. The chain employs TRBV24-1 and TRBJ1-6; 9 bases agree with TRBD1. The CDR3 has 16 amino acids. CDR1 and CDR2 (germline): KGHDR, SFDVKD. Trimming took 3 bases from V and 7 from J; bases not matched to a gene: 6. The CDR3 region is CATSDAGQGKNSPLHF. The CDR3 DNA reads as TGTGCCACCAGTGATGCAGGACAGGGGAAAAATTCACCCCTCCACTTT.

In DNA, the CDR3 is TGCGCCAGCACCATGTCAGGACTGAACACAGATACGCAGTATTTT. Protein sequence: CASTMSGLNTDTQYF. The chain recombines TRBV5-1 with TRBJ2-3; D might be TRBD2 (5 bases). Germline V gene sequence: CDR1 SGHRS, CDR2 YFSETQ. Between the trimmed V and J ends, which lost 6 bases and 2 bases, there was a span of 16 bases. The CDR3 length is 15 residues.

The rearrangement joins TRBV27 to TRBJ1-5, with D possibly TRBD1 on 6 matching bases. CDR3 length equals 17 residues. CDR1 is MNHEY and CDR2 is SMNVEV in the germline V gene (reference sequence). Trimming took 7 bases from V and 0 from J, leaving 19 bases between them. The chain's CDR3 is CASTPSHQGNSNQPQHF. In DNA form, the CDR3 reads TGTGCCAGCACCCCATCTCACCAGGGGAATAGCAATCAGCCCCAGCATTTT.

There are a few counts of this clonotype. This chain uses TRBV5-5 with TRBJ2-5, with D possibly being TRBD1 (6 bases). The length of the CDR3 is 16 residues. Looked up from germline, CDR1 is SGHKS and CDR2 is YYEKEE (reference sequence). V lost 0 bases and J 2 bases, leaving 14 bases between the germline ends. The CDR3 reads CASSLDQGYGQETQYF. In DNA, the CDR3 is TGTGCCAGCAGCTTGGACCAGGGGTATGGACAAGAGACCCAGTACTTC. Variable domain in full (rest from reference TRBV5-5 and TRBJ2-5): DAGVTQSPTHLIKTRGQQVTLRCSPISGHKSVSWYQQVLGQGPQFIFQYYEKEERGRGNFPDRFSARQFPNYSSELNVNALLLGDSALYLCASSLDQGYGQETQYFGPGTRLLVL.

In the case of this clonotype: One end of the junction varies from germline; a read error may be responsible. The chain couples TRBV9 to TRBJ1-2, with a tentative D call TRBD1 (5 bases). The CDR3 covers 16 residues. Germline values: CDR1 SGDLS, CDR2 YYNGEE. CDR3 in amino acids: CAGSVEGQGYFGGYTF. The CDR3 nucleotides are TGTGCCGGCAGCGTAGAAGGCCAGGGCTATTTTGGCGGCTACACCTTC. Variable domain in full (rest from reference TRBV9 and TRBJ1-2): DSGVTQTPKHLITATGQRVTLRCSPRSGDLSVYWYQQSLDQGLQFLIQYYNGEERAKGNILERFSAQQFPDLHSELNLSSLELGDSALYFCAGSVEGQGYFGGYTFGSGTRLTVV.

This clonotype showed up many times. The CDR3 bases are TGTGCCAGTAGTCGGGGGGAAAATCAGCCCCAGCATTTT. Translated, it gives CASSRGENQPQHF. The chain carries TRBV19 and TRBJ1-5, with D maybe TRBD1 (5 bases). Trimming left V 5 bases short and J 4 bases short, with 9 bases between. The CDR3 runs to 13 residues. Per the germline V gene, CDR1 is LNHDA and CDR2 is SQIVND (reference sequence).

The V call is TRBV7-2, the J call TRBJ1-5, with TRBD1 as a possible D gene (5 bases). This CDR3 is 14 amino acids long. V gave up 7 bases and J gave up 3 bases, with 13 bases separating them. The V gene's germline CDR1 is SGHTA and CDR2 FQGNSA. CDR3: CASTPGGLNQPQHF. The CDR3 DNA follows: TGTGCCAGCACCCCCGGGGGACTCAATCAGCCCCAGCATTTT.

The V call is TRBV7-9, the J call TRBJ2-3; 12 nucleotides line up with TRBD2. Per the germline V gene, CDR1 is SEHNR and CDR2 is FQNEAQ (reference sequence). The ends lost 5 bases at V and 4 bases at J; junction bases unmatched: 4. This CDR3 is 15 amino acids long. In nucleotides, the CDR3 is TGTGCCAGCAGCAGCAGGACTAGCGGGGCAGATACGCAGTATTTT. It translates to CASSSRTSGADTQYF.

This clonotype has a count of ten or more. This chain joins TRBV10-3 and TRBJ2-3; D is perhaps TRBD1 or TRBD2 (5 bases each). The CDR3 runs 13 residues. V was shortened by 10 bases and J by 0 bases, with 11 bases between the two germline ends. Germline CDR1 ENHRY, CDR2 SYGVKD. CDR3: CATLGASTDTQYF. DNA of the CDR3: TGTGCCACCCTCGGGGCTAGCACAGATACGCAGTATTTT.

This clonotype was seen at least ten times. The chain uses TRBV11-2 and TRBJ2-2; D uncertain. The germline CDR1 and CDR2 sequences are SGHAT and FQNNGV. The V end lost 4 bases, the J end lost 0 bases, and 12 bases lay between the germline ends. This CDR3 has 16 residues. This CDR3 is CASSSSFAPNTGELFF. CDR3 nucleotide sequence: TGTGCCAGCAGCTCCAGTTTCGCCCCGAACACCGGGGAGCTGTTTTTT.

This clonotype was counted only a few times. This chain uses TRBV4-3 with TRBJ1-5; D uncertain. From germline, CDR1 is LGHNA and CDR2 YSLEER. The CDR3 has 14 residues. The V and J ends lost 0 bases and 0 bases respectively, with 3 bases between them. The CDR3 sequence is CASSQEVSNQPQHF. CDR3 coding DNA: TGCGCCAGCAGCCAAGAGGTTAGCAATCAGCCCCAGCATTTT.

This clonotype was picked up a small number of times. This chain links TRBV4-3 with TRBJ2-4; no clear D. The CDR3 is 22 residues long. The V end was cut by 6 bases, the J end by 0 bases, with 33 bases between. Germline CDR1 is LGHNA and CDR2 is YSLEER. The CDR3 sequence is CASSPVVGSESLLPRAKNIQYF. Here the CDR3 DNA reads TGCGCCAGCAGTCCAGTGGTTGGCAGTGAGAGTCTCCTTCCTCGAGCCAAAAACATTCAGTACTTC.

Only a few counts were recorded for this clonotype. Since a much larger clone is just one base distant, this may be a read error. The chain carries TRBV3-2 and TRBJ2-5; TRBD2 is the table's D call and was not checked against the DNA. TRBV3-2 represents a pseudogene. The CDR3 length is 16 residues. The DNA for the CDR3 is TGTGCCAGCAGGCCGGGACTAGCCGGCAAGCAAGAGACCCAGTACTTC. It is translated as CASRPGLAGKQETQYF.

This clonotype was seen ten or more times. The chain links TRBV20-1 to TRBJ1-2; 8 bases are a match to TRBD1. The CDR3 sequence is 16 residues long. CDR1 DFQATT and CDR2 SNEGSKA come from the germline V gene (reference sequence). J gave up 4 bases and V 3 bases, and 13 bases lay outside the gene matches. This CDR3 reads CSASRQGAVRGYGYTF. The DNA for the CDR3 is TGCAGTGCTAGTCGGCAGGGGGCTGTTCGGGGCTATGGCTACACCTTC.

The table lists this clonotype with many counts. The chain combines TRBV24-1 with TRBJ2-1, with D perhaps matching TRBD2 (6 bases). V was clipped by 3 bases and J by 6 bases, with 8 bases between them. From germline, CDR1 is KGHDR and CDR2 SFDVKD. This CDR3 has 13 residues. The CDR3 here is CATSDTTSNEQFF. The CDR3 DNA is TGTGCCACCAGTGATACGACTAGCAATGAGCAGTTCTTC.

At least ten counts were recorded for this clonotype. The gene calls are TRBV20-1 and TRBJ2-7; the D gene is possibly TRBD1 (6 bases). CDR1 and CDR2 from the germline V gene are DFQATT and SNEGSKA (reference sequence). Trimming pared 3 bases from V and 0 bases from J, leaving 9 bases between. The CDR3 consists of 13 residues. The CDR3 DNA is TGCAGTGCTAGGATGGGACACTCCTACGAGCAGTACTTC. Translated: CSARMGHSYEQYF.

This sequence joins TRBV7-2 and TRBJ2-7, with a possible D match to TRBD2 (5 bases). Germline V lookup: CDR1 SGHTA, CDR2 FQGNSA. Between the trimmed V and J ends, which lost 3 bases and 6 bases, there was a span of 15 bases. This CDR3 is 14 amino acids long. The CDR3 DNA reads as TGTGCCAGCAGCTTCGGTCTAGCTAAAGGCGAGCAGTACGTC. This translates into CASSFGLAKGEQYV.

This clonotype turned up a few times. The rearrangement joins TRBV29-1 to TRBJ2-7; perhaps TRBD2 as D (5 bases). CDR3 length: 12 residues. V lost 4 bases, J lost 2 bases, and 9 bases lay in between. Germline values: CDR1 SQVTM, CDR2 ANQGSEA. The CDR3, as DNA: TGCAGCGTTGCGTCGGGGACCTACGAGCAGTACTTC. It specifies CSVASGTYEQYF.

This chain uses TRBV27 with TRBJ1-6, with D possibly matching TRBD1 (6 bases). V lost 0 bases and J lost 11, with 14 bases in between. Germline V gene sequence: CDR1 MNHEY, CDR2 SMNVEV (reference sequence). The CDR3 is 15 residues long. CDR3 nucleotide sequence: TGTGCCAGCAGTTTATCCCGGGGGGGCTTAGCACCCCTCCACTTT. Its protein is CASSLSRGGLAPLHF.

In its sample, this clonotype was seen many times. CDR3 protein: CSARNVNGDIQYF. The CDR3 DNA sequence: TGCAGTGCTAGAAATGTGAATGGGGACATTCAGTACTTC. This chain joins TRBV20-1 and TRBJ2-4; D call uncertain. V lost 2 bases and J lost 8, with 13 bases in between. Per the germline V gene, CDR1 is DFQATT and CDR2 is SNEGSKA (reference sequence). The CDR3 covers 13 residues.

The sample holds a few counts of this clonotype. This chain joins TRBV5-1 and TRBJ1-4, with TRBD1 as a possible D gene (6 bases). CDR1 SGHRS and CDR2 YFSETQ come from the germline V gene. The length of the CDR3 is 14 residues. V lost 4 bases to trimming and J lost 5 bases, with 12 bases between them. This CDR3 reads CASSVDSSNEKLFF. DNA of the CDR3: TGCGCCAGCAGCGTGGACAGTTCCAATGAAAAACTGTTTTTT.

The CDR3 DNA is TGCAGTGCTAGGTCCCCCTCTTCCCAGGGGGGATACTCTGGGGCCAACGTCCTGACTTTC. It yields the protein CSARSPSSQGGYSGANVLTF. The chain combines TRBV20-1 with TRBJ2-6; D perhaps matches TRBD1 (7 bases). Germline V gene data show CDR1 as DFQATT and CDR2 as SNEGSKA (reference sequence). The CDR3 runs to 20 residues. Deletions cut 3 bases from V and 0 bases from J, with 24 bases between.

This clonotype was observed at least ten times. The J gene is TRBJ2-2, the V gene TRBV5-1, with no clear D. Per germline, CDR1 SGHRS and CDR2 YFSETQ. The CDR3 is 13 amino acids. V lost 4 bases and J lost 7, with 11 bases in between. For the CDR3, the DNA is TGCGCCAGCAGCCCGTTATCAGGCGGGGAGCTGTTTTTT. Translation: CASSPLSGGELFF. Supplemented by reference TRBV5-1 and TRBJ2-2, the full variable domain reads KAGVTQTPRYLIKTRGQQVTLSCSPISGHRSVSWYQQTPGQGLQFLFEYFSETQRNKGNFPGRFSGRQFSNSRSEMNVSTLELGDSALYLCASSPLSGGELFFGEGSRLTVL.